One and the same sample provided the 32 T cell receptor beta chains below, sequenced in a study of T cell changes during pregnancy in multiple sclerosis. Sequencing was performed with immunoSEQ multiplex PCR; in TCRdb, only in-frame clones are kept and a portion is missing. This table holds about 53,000 clones, around 90% found once. The sequencing here drew on CD4+ T cells from peripheral blood mononuclear cells, taken in the third trimester of pregnancy. The receptors shown here come from a female donor with multiple sclerosis, enrolled in a pregnancy study.

This chain connects TRBV5-5 to TRBJ1-6; 7 positions agree with TRBD1. Germline assignment: CDR1 SGHKS and CDR2 YYEKEE (reference sequence). The CDR3 runs 18 residues. With 0 bases clipped from V and 2 bases from J, the junction kept 8 bases outside the gene matches. This CDR3 is CASSLGWQGEAYNSPLHF. The CDR3 nucleotides read TGTGCCAGCAGCTTGGGGTGGCAGGGGGAAGCCTATAATTCACCCCTCCACTTT.

This chain uses TRBV27 with TRBJ2-1, with 12 bases aligning to TRBD2. V lost 5 bases to trimming and J lost 6 bases; unmatched junction nucleotides: 2. This CDR3 has 14 amino acids. From germline, CDR1 is MNHEY and CDR2 SMNVEV (reference sequence). The CDR3 region has the DNA TGTGCCAGCAGTCTAGCGGGGGGGATCAATGAGCAGTTCTTC. Protein product: CASSLAGGINEQFF.

This chain joins TRBV10-1 and TRBJ2-1; D is ambiguous. V lost 3 bases and J lost 3, with 6 bases in between. CDR3 length: 13 residues. The germline V gene encodes CDR1 WNHNN and CDR2 SYGVQD (reference sequence). For the CDR3, the DNA is TGCGCCAGCAGTGACACTCTCTACAATGAGCAGTTCTTC. This translates into CASSDTLYNEQFF.

The CDR3 DNA follows: TGTGCCAGCACGTTAGGGGGTGGCAATCAGCCCCAGCATTTT. It encodes CASTLGGGNQPQHF. The rearrangement joins TRBV6-6 to TRBJ1-5; TRBD1 is a possible D gene (6 bases). V shed 7 bases and J shed 2 bases, with 12 bases lying between them. CDR3 length equals 14 residues. Germline-derived CDR1 and CDR2 are MNHNY and SVGAGI (reference sequence).

There are a few counts of this clone. This chain connects TRBV19 to TRBJ1-2; no reliable D call. The CDR3 sequence is 12 residues long. Germline-derived CDR1 and CDR2 are LNHDA and SQIVND (reference sequence). Trimming pared 7 bases from V and 6 bases from J, leaving 12 bases between. CDR3 nucleotides: TGTGCCAGTAAGATCAACAACCATGGCTACACCTTC. It specifies CASKINNHGYTF.

The genes are TRBV18 and TRBJ1-2; TRBD1 matches at 8 bases. V was pared by 2 bases and J by 2 bases, with 1 base of the junction left unmatched. Germline CDR1 and CDR2: KGHSH and LQKENI. This CDR3 has 14 amino acids. CDR3 region: CASSPGQGNYGYTF. The DNA of the CDR3 is TGTGCCAGCTCACCAGGACAGGGCAACTATGGCTACACCTTC.

This chain links TRBV19 with TRBJ2-1; 7 nucleotides match TRBD1. Germline loops: CDR1 LNHDA, CDR2 SQIVND (reference sequence). The ends lost 3 bases at V and 8 bases at J; junction bases unmatched: 4. CDR3 size: 13 residues. The CDR3 nucleotides read TGTGCCAGTAGTATCAACAGGGGCTATGAGCAGTTCTTC. The encoded protein is CASSINRGYEQFF.

This rearrangement joins TRBV11-2 to TRBJ1-2; 8 positions match TRBD1. With 5 bases clipped from V and 3 bases from J, the junction kept 2 bases outside the gene matches. This CDR3 is built from 13 residues. In germline, CDR1 is SGHAT, CDR2 FQNNGV. CDR3 residues: CASSTDRDYGYTF. In nucleotides, the CDR3 is TGTGCCAGCAGCACGGACAGGGACTATGGCTACACCTTC.

The J gene is TRBJ1-1, the V gene TRBV27, with a tentative D call TRBD1 (5 bases). The germline gives CDR1 MNHEY, CDR2 SMNVEV (reference sequence). The ends were cut back, 3 bases at V and 0 bases at J, with 14 bases in the middle. The CDR3 totals 16 residues. The CDR3 nucleotides read TGTGCCAGCAGTTTGCAGGGAAGTTTGGTGAACACTGAAGCTTTCTTT. Amino acids: CASSLQGSLVNTEAFF.

The chain joins TRBV7-2 to TRBJ2-1; tentative D call: TRBD2 (7 bases). The CDR3 has 15 amino acids. Germline CDR1 and CDR2: SGHTA and FQGNSA. The V and J ends lost 3 bases and 6 bases respectively, with 15 bases between them. CDR3 region: CASSLRGPPANEQFF. The CDR3 region has the DNA TGTGCCAGCAGCTTGCGGGGGCCCCCGGCCAATGAGCAGTTCTTC.

V gene TRBV5-1 combines with J gene TRBJ2-2, with 10 bases identical to TRBD1. This CDR3 has 16 amino acids. The germline V gene encodes CDR1 SGHRS and CDR2 YFSETQ. Germline trimming cut 4 bases from V and 4 bases from J; bases unmatched to any gene: 7. CDR3 protein: CASSRPGQGSTGELFF. DNA of the CDR3: TGCGCCAGCAGCCGGCCGGGACAGGGGAGCACCGGGGAGCTGTTTTTT.

The gene calls are TRBV6-1 and TRBJ1-3; a weak D match, TRBD1 (5 bases). Germline CDR1 reads MNHNS; CDR2 reads SASEGT. This CDR3 has 17 amino acids. V gave up 2 bases and J gave up 8 bases, with 22 bases separating them. The DNA of the CDR3 is TGTGCCAGCAGTGAAATCCCGGTGAGGCAGGGCCGAGACACCATATATTTT. Protein sequence: CASSEIPVRQGRDTIYF.

V gene TRBV19 combines with J gene TRBJ2-2; tentatively, D is TRBD2 (6 bases). This CDR3 region has 14 residues. Germline-derived CDR1 and CDR2 are LNHDA and SQIVND (reference sequence). Trimming pared 6 bases from V and 2 bases from J, leaving 10 bases between. The CDR3 sequence: CASRTGTNTGELFF. CDR3 in DNA: TGTGCCAGTAGGACCGGGACTAACACCGGGGAGCTGTTTTTT.

The V call is TRBV18, the J call TRBJ1-5, with TRBD1 as a possible D gene (6 bases). This CDR3 spans 15 amino acids. V gave up 0 bases and J gave up 7 bases, with 13 bases separating them. Germline-derived CDR1 and CDR2 are KGHSH and LQKENI. CDR3 sequence (DNA): TGTGCCAGCTCACCACCGGGGGGGCTTGAGCAGCCCCAGCATTTT. This sequence encodes CASSPPGGLEQPQHF.

The chain has TRBV6-6 and TRBJ1-2; D is ambiguous. The CDR3 has 12 residues. V gave up 6 bases and J gave up 5 bases, with 10 bases separating them. CDR1 and CDR2 from the germline V gene are MNHNY and SVGAGI (reference sequence). The CDR3 region is CASSLYTYGYTF. Here the CDR3 DNA reads TGTGCCAGCAGCCTTTACACATATGGCTACACCTTC.

The CDR3 sequence is CASSVKEGSPLHF. The DNA for the CDR3 is TGTGCCAGCAGCGTAAAGGAGGGGAGTCCCCTCCACTTT. This chain uses TRBV9 with TRBJ1-6, with a weak D call TRBD1 (5 bases). V gave up 1 base and J gave up 13 bases, with 12 bases separating them. Germline V gene lookup returns CDR1 SGDLS and CDR2 YYNGEE. The CDR3 extends over 13 amino acids. The complete variable domain, with remaining parts taken from reference TRBV9 and TRBJ1-6, reads DSGVTQTPKHLITATGQRVTLRCSPRSGDLSVYWYQQSLDQGLQFLIQYYNGEERAKGNILERFSAQQFPDLHSELNLSSLELGDSALYFCASSVKEGSPLHFGNGTRLTVT.

This chain connects TRBV18 to TRBJ2-2, with D possibly being TRBD2 (6 bases). CDR3 length: 17 residues. In germline, CDR1 is KGHSH, CDR2 LQKENI. V lost 0 bases to trimming and J lost 5 bases, with 16 bases between them. This chain's CDR3 is CASSPPTRASWTGELFF. CDR3 nucleotide sequence: TGTGCCAGCTCACCACCGACTAGGGCGTCGTGGACCGGGGAGCTGTTTTTT.

This clone has a handful of counts. V and J are TRBV7-9 and TRBJ2-7; tentatively, D is TRBD1 (6 bases). CDR1 SEHNR and CDR2 FQNEAQ come from the germline V gene (reference sequence). Trimming pared 3 bases from V and 6 bases from J, leaving 18 bases between. The CDR3 runs to 15 residues. The CDR3 region is CASSFGQGRPPEQYF. The CDR3 DNA sequence: TGTGCCAGCAGCTTCGGGCAGGGGCGACCCCCCGAGCAGTACTTC.

The V call is TRBV27, the J call TRBJ1-5, with TRBD1 identical over 7 bases. CDR1 MNHEY and CDR2 SMNVEV come from the germline V gene (reference sequence). Losses at the gene ends were 3 bases for V and 2 bases for J; bases not matched to a gene: 7. This CDR3 contains 16 residues. This CDR3 reads CASSLRRGLGNQPQHF. CDR3 sequence (DNA): TGTGCCAGCAGTTTGCGAAGGGGGCTGGGCAATCAGCCCCAGCATTTT.

This clone is a singleton in its sample. Here the CDR3 reads CASSVAASGGYQETQYF. CDR3 nucleotides: TGTGCCAGCAGCGTAGCGGCTAGCGGGGGGTACCAAGAGACCCAGTACTTC. The rearrangement links TRBV9 to TRBJ2-5, with 11 bases fitting TRBD2. The V and J ends lost 0 bases and 0 bases, in that order; junction bases with no gene match: 4. The CDR3 is 17 residues long. Germline V gene data show CDR1 as SGDLS and CDR2 as YYNGEE.

This chain links TRBV6-6 with TRBJ1-2; D gene ambiguous. In germline, CDR1 is MNHNY, CDR2 SVGAGI (reference sequence). Trimming cost V 0 bases and J 7 bases, with 6 bases left between them. This CDR3 comprises 12 residues. The CDR3 loop reads CASSYSTVGYTF. In DNA, the CDR3 is TGTGCCAGCAGTTACTCTACGGTTGGCTACACCTTC.

This chain links TRBV7-3 with TRBJ1-1; 7 bases fit TRBD1. Germline trimming cut 2 bases from V and 1 base from J; bases unmatched to any gene: 4. Germline CDR1 is SGHTA and CDR2 is FQGTGA. The CDR3 contains 15 residues. Written as DNA, the CDR3 is TGTGCCAGCAGCTTAGACGGACAGGCGAACACTGAAGCTTTCTTT. Residues: CASSLDGQANTEAFF.

The rearrangement uses TRBV6-1 and TRBJ2-7, with 7 bases lining up with TRBD1. The V gene's germline CDR1 is MNHNS and CDR2 SASEGT. V shed 4 bases, J shed 2 bases, and the junction held 11 bases outside the gene matches. CDR3 size: 16 residues. Here the CDR3 DNA reads TGTGCCAGCAGTGGCGGACAGGTGGCAAATGCCTACGAGCAGTACTTC. Protein sequence: CASSGGQVANAYEQYF.

This chain links TRBV6-6 with TRBJ2-1, with D perhaps TRBD2 (6 bases). CDR1 MNHNY and CDR2 SVGAGI come from the germline V gene (reference sequence). The germline V and J ends were trimmed by 7 bases and 4 bases, with 11 bases remaining between them. This CDR3 has 13 residues. CDR3 sequence (DNA): TGTGCCAGCAAACGGGGGAGATACAATGAGCAGTTCTTC. Translation: CASKRGRYNEQFF.

V and J are TRBV10-3 and TRBJ1-1; D is unclear. Germline-derived CDR1 and CDR2 are ENHRY and SYGVKD. V lost 2 bases, J lost 1 base, and 11 bases lay in between. The CDR3 consists of 15 residues. For the CDR3, the DNA is TGTGCCATCAGTGAGGGTCAACAACCGAACACTGAAGCTTTCTTT. Translation gives CAISEGQQPNTEAFF.

This clone was observed once. The chain links TRBV10-1 to TRBJ2-3; tentatively, D is TRBD1 (5 bases). The CDR3 is made up of 12 amino acids. V gave up 8 bases and J gave up 3 bases, with 9 bases separating them. Germline V gives CDR1 WNHNN, CDR2 SYGVQD (reference sequence). CDR3 protein: CASPRDTDTQYF. The CDR3 region has the DNA TGCGCCAGCCCCAGGGATACAGATACGCAGTATTTT.

The chain combines TRBV9 with TRBJ1-6; 9 bases match TRBD1. Germline V gives CDR1 SGDLS, CDR2 YYNGEE. V shed 4 bases and J 3 bases; nucleotides not matched to a gene: 5. This CDR3 has 16 amino acids. CDR3 sequence (DNA): TGTGCCAGCAGCTTCGGACAGGGGTACTATAATTCACCCCTCCACTTT. Translation: CASSFGQGYYNSPLHF.

This rearrangement joins TRBV2 to TRBJ2-1; 7 nucleotides align to TRBD2. CDR3 length: 14 residues. V was pared by 3 bases and J by 3 bases, with 2 bases of the junction left unmatched. Per the germline V gene, CDR1 is SNHLY and CDR2 is FYNNEI. The CDR3 region is CASSDRGVYNEQFF. CDR3 sequence (DNA): TGTGCCAGCAGTGATCGGGGGGTCTACAATGAGCAGTTCTTC.

The chain uses TRBV25-1 and TRBJ1-2; perhaps TRBD1 as D (5 bases). V lost 2 bases to trimming and J lost 4 bases, with 14 bases between them. Germline V gene sequence: CDR1 MGHDK, CDR2 SYGVNS. The length of the CDR3 is 15 residues. CDR3 residues: CASSEGGETGYGYTF. CDR3 sequence (DNA): TGTGCCAGCAGTGAAGGTGGGGAAACAGGCTATGGCTACACCTTC.

The J gene is TRBJ1-1, the V gene TRBV2; 9 bases line up with TRBD1. Germline V gene lookup returns CDR1 SNHLY and CDR2 FYNNEI. The CDR3 runs 15 residues. The J segment lost 1 base and the V segment lost 4 bases, leaving 4 bases of the junction unmatched. Here the CDR3 DNA reads TGTGCCAGCAGTGGACGGACAGGGGCGAACACTGAAGCTTTCTTT. This gives the protein CASSGRTGANTEAFF. The whole variable domain, filled in from reference TRBV2 and TRBJ1-1, reads EPEVTQTPSHQVTQMGQEVILRCVPISNHLYFYWYRQILGQKVEFLVSFYNNEISEKSEIFDDQFSVERPDGSNFTLKIRSTKLEDSAMYFCASSGRTGANTEAFFGQGTRLTVV.

The J gene is TRBJ1-3, the V gene TRBV15, with 10 bases that match TRBD1. Germline V gene data show CDR1 as LNHNV and CDR2 as YYDKDF (reference sequence). The CDR3 totals 16 residues. V lost 0 bases to trimming and J lost 4 bases; unmatched junction nucleotides: 3. The CDR3 bases are TGTGCCACCAGCAGAGATCTGGGACAGGGGGGAAACACCATATATTTT. This sequence encodes CATSRDLGQGGNTIYF.

This clone was found a few times. CDR3 coding DNA: TGTGCCAGCGGGCGGGACACTGAAGCTTTCTTT. Translating gives CASGRDTEAFF. J is TRBJ1-1 and V is TRBV14, with D hard to call. V lost 8 bases and J lost 3, with 7 bases in between. Germline CDR1 reads SGHDN; CDR2 reads FVKESK. This CDR3 region has 11 residues. The variable domain in full, completed from reference TRBV14 and TRBJ1-1, reads EAGVTQFPSHSVIEKGQTVTLRCDPISGHDNLYWYRRVMGKEIKFLLHFVKESKQDESGMPNNRFLAERTGGTYSTLKVQPAELEDSGVYFCASGRDTEAFFGQGTRLTVV.